Below, 23 T cell receptor beta chains from the same sample are listed, as sequenced in a study of blood T cell repertoires in COVID-19. Sequencing used immunoSEQ multiplex PCR; TCRdb keeps in-frame clones, though not all of them. The sample holds approximately 140,000 clones, about 84% seen once. What was sequenced was peripheral blood. These receptors were obtained from a man aged 55 to 69 with active or convalescent COVID-19.

The chain links TRBV28 to TRBJ1-3; D may be TRBD1 (6 bases). The CDR3 totals 15 residues. Germline V gene data show CDR1 as MDHEN and CDR2 as SYDVKM. CDR3 DNA sequence: TGTGCTAGCTGTAACGGGGGGGGCGGCGGAAACACCATATATTTT. Amino acid sequence: CASCNGGGGGNTIYF.

V gene TRBV10-3 combines with J gene TRBJ2-5, with D tentatively TRBD1 (5 bases). The CDR3 has 13 residues. V was trimmed by 6 bases and J by 2 bases, leaving 10 bases between them. Germline V gene data show CDR1 as ENHRY and CDR2 as SYGVKD. This chain's CDR3 is CAIRDTTQETQYF. For the CDR3, the DNA is TGTGCCATCAGGGACACGACTCAAGAGACCCAGTACTTC.

The chain joins TRBV27 to TRBJ1-1; D is unclear. CDR1 MNHEY and CDR2 SMNVEV come from the germline V gene (reference sequence). V lost 0 bases to trimming and J lost 9 bases, with 26 bases between them. There are 18 residues in the CDR3. CDR3 amino acids: CASSLSSSYLIHLRKAFF. In nucleotides, the CDR3 is TGTGCCAGCAGTTTATCGAGCTCTTACTTGATTCATTTGCGGAAAGCTTTCTTT.

The chain joins TRBV27 to TRBJ2-1; 8 bases align to TRBD2. Germline V gives CDR1 MNHEY, CDR2 SMNVEV (reference sequence). CDR3 length: 15 residues. After removal of 3 bases from V and 0 bases from J, the junction contained 1 base not matched to a gene. This CDR3 reads CASSLSGSSYNEQFF. The DNA of the CDR3 is TGTGCCAGCAGTTTGAGCGGGAGCTCCTACAATGAGCAGTTCTTC.

The chain employs TRBV7-7 and TRBJ2-1; 11 bases agree with TRBD2. Looked up from germline, CDR1 is SSHAT and CDR2 is FNYEAQ (reference sequence). V was pared by 5 bases and J by 5 bases, with 5 bases of the junction left unmatched. This CDR3 contains 15 residues. In nucleotides, the CDR3 is TGTGCCAGCAGCGCCTTACTAGCGGGAGACAATGAGCAGTTCTTC. Translated: CASSALLAGDNEQFF.

The V call is TRBV27, the J call TRBJ2-3; no definite D call. The CDR3 extends over 13 amino acids. Germline CDR1 MNHEY, CDR2 SMNVEV (reference sequence). Trimming took off 4 bases at V and 0 bases at J, with 5 bases between the two ends. CDR3 nucleotides: TGTGCCAGCAGTTCCCCTAGCACAGATACGCAGTATTTT. As protein: CASSSPSTDTQYF.

This chain joins TRBV14 and TRBJ2-1; 7 bases map to TRBD2. V was clipped by 5 bases and J by 13 bases; unmatched bases: 8. CDR1 is SGHDN, CDR2 FVKESK, per germline. CDR3 length equals 12 residues. CDR3 amino acids: CASSVYGGSQFF. CDR3 DNA: TGTGCCAGCAGCGTCTACGGCGGGAGTCAGTTCTTC.

The V gene is TRBV27, the J gene TRBJ1-2; 8 nucleotides align to TRBD1. Germline values: CDR1 MNHEY, CDR2 SMNVEV (reference sequence). The CDR3 loop spans 13 amino acids. The V and J ends lost 5 bases and 8 bases, in that order; junction bases with no gene match: 7. The CDR3: CASSRDRMRGYTF. The CDR3, as DNA: TGTGCCAGCAGTAGGGACAGGATGAGGGGCTACACCTTC.

The chain carries TRBV7-6 and TRBJ2-3, with 11 bases that match TRBD2. V lost 5 bases, J lost 5 bases, and 9 bases stayed unmatched. The germline V gene encodes CDR1 SGHVS and CDR2 FNYEAQ. The CDR3 length is 16 residues. CDR3 loop: CASSAGLAEGQDTQYF. CDR3 bases: TGTGCCAGCAGCGCGGGACTAGCGGAGGGGCAAGATACGCAGTATTTT.

The chain has TRBV11-3 and TRBJ2-1, with 8 bases lining up with TRBD2. The trim removed 5 bases at V and 9 bases at J, leaving 9 bases unmatched. Germline loops: CDR1 SGHNT, CDR2 YENEEA. This CDR3 is 14 amino acids long. The CDR3 sequence is CASSATAGDGEQFF. The DNA for the CDR3 is TGTGCCAGCAGCGCGACAGCGGGAGATGGTGAGCAGTTCTTC. The full variable domain, rest sourced from reference TRBV11-3 and TRBJ2-1, is EAGVVQSPRYKIIEKKQPVAFWCNPISGHNTLYWYLQNLGQGPELLIRYENEEAVDDSQLPKDRFSAERLKGVDSTLKIQPAELGDSAVYLCASSATAGDGEQFFGPGTRLTVL.

Comments on this clone: The sample contains more than one DNA sequence encoding this CDR3. J is TRBJ2-2 and V is TRBV5-1; 7 nucleotides match TRBD1. V shed 2 bases and J 0 bases; nucleotides not matched to a gene: 1. The CDR3 contains 15 residues. The germline V gene has CDR1 SGHRS and CDR2 YFSETQ. CDR3 amino acids: CASSFQGANTGELFF. The CDR3, as DNA: TGCGCCAGCAGCTTCCAGGGGGCGAACACCGGGGAGCTGTTTTTT. The full variable domain, in which reference TRBV5-1 and TRBJ2-2 provide the parts outside the CDR3, is KAGVTQTPRYLIKTRGQQVTLSCSPISGHRSVSWYQQTPGQGLQFLFEYFSETQRNKGNFPGRFSGRQFSNSRSEMNVSTLELGDSALYLCASSFQGANTGELFFGEGSRLTVL.

The count of this clone is one. The V and J genes are TRBV7-9 and TRBJ2-2, with D tentatively TRBD2 (5 bases). This CDR3 is built from 18 residues. V lost 6 bases, J lost 0 bases, and 20 bases lay in between. Germline loops: CDR1 SEHNR, CDR2 FQNEAQ (reference sequence). CDR3 in DNA: TGTGCCAGCAGACCCCTCCTAGAAGCGGTGGCGAACACCGGGGAGCTGTTTTTT. It codes for CASRPLLEAVANTGELFF.

This chain links TRBV6-5 with TRBJ1-1; no clear D gene. Germline V lookup: CDR1 MNHEY, CDR2 SVGAGI. The CDR3 runs to 14 residues. Trimming shortened V by 2 bases and J by 1 base, and 8 bases separated the two germline ends. The CDR3 DNA reads as TGTGCCAGCAGTTACACAGATCCGAACACTGAAGCTTTCTTT. This gives the protein CASSYTDPNTEAFF.

The CDR3 is CASSGEAPGQVGSGANVLTF. The DNA of the CDR3 is TGTGCCAGCAGCGGCGAAGCCCCCGGACAGGTTGGCTCTGGGGCCAACGTCCTGACTTTC. This chain connects TRBV6-6 to TRBJ2-6; TRBD1 matches 7 bases. The CDR3 extends over 20 amino acids. Germline CDR1 reads MNHNY; CDR2 reads SVGAGI (reference sequence). Trimming removed 6 bases from V and 0 bases from J; junction bases left unmatched: 17.

This chain connects TRBV28 to TRBJ1-4, with D possibly TRBD1 on 5 matching bases. This CDR3 comprises 14 residues. Trimming took 3 bases from V and 4 from J, leaving 9 bases between them. Germline V gene sequence: CDR1 MDHEN, CDR2 SYDVKM. The CDR3 loop is CASSFVQVNEKLFF. The CDR3 DNA is TGTGCCAGCAGTTTCGTACAGGTTAATGAAAAACTGTTTTTT.

The genes are TRBV28 and TRBJ1-2; unclear D gene. This CDR3 comprises 13 residues. Trimming took off 6 bases at V and 0 bases at J, with 8 bases between the two ends. CDR1 and CDR2 from the germline V gene are MDHEN and SYDVKM. CDR3 bases: TGTGCCAGCAGGGCAGGTTCTAACTATGGCTACACCTTC. Encoded protein: CASRAGSNYGYTF.

The sample holds a few counts of this clone. The chain combines TRBV4-1 with TRBJ2-1, with D maybe TRBD2 (5 bases). Per germline, CDR1 MGHRA and CDR2 YSYEKL. This CDR3 is 16 amino acids long. Trimming cost V 0 bases and J 7 bases, with 16 bases left between them. The CDR3 protein is CASSQEWRVGSNEQFF. DNA for the CDR3: TGCGCCAGCAGCCAAGAGTGGCGGGTGGGGTCGAATGAGCAGTTCTTC.

The rearrangement links TRBV4-2 to TRBJ1-2, with 8 nucleotides matching TRBD1. This CDR3 has 15 amino acids. Per the germline V gene, CDR1 is LGHNA and CDR2 is YNFKEQ. The ends lost 2 bases at V and 6 bases at J; junction bases unmatched: 8. CDR3 DNA: TGTGCCAGCAGCCAACCGCGACAGGGGCGGAATGGCTACACCTTC. Protein sequence: CASSQPRQGRNGYTF.

The chain has TRBV10-3 and TRBJ2-4; 9 nucleotides line up with TRBD1. The V and J ends lost 6 bases and 5 bases, in that order; junction bases with no gene match: 5. From germline, CDR1 is ENHRY and CDR2 SYGVKD. This CDR3 is 14 amino acids long. CDR3 nucleotides: TGTGCCATCAGCGTTGGGGACAGGGAAAACATTCAGTACTTC. Amino acids: CAISVGDRENIQYF.

J is TRBJ2-5 and V is TRBV5-4; D perhaps matches TRBD1 (5 bases). CDR3 length equals 14 residues. V lost 0 bases and J 4 bases, leaving 10 bases between the germline ends. CDR1 SGHNT and CDR2 YYREEE come from the germline V gene (reference sequence). The CDR3 sequence: CASSLGGAIETQYF. CDR3 DNA sequence: TGTGCCAGCAGCTTGGGTGGGGCGATAGAGACCCAGTACTTC.

This clone was recorded once. V usage is TRBV5-4 and J usage is TRBJ2-7; TRBD2 matches 7 bases. Germline V gene lookup returns CDR1 SGHNT and CDR2 YYREEE (reference sequence). The V segment lost 4 bases and the J segment 3 bases; nucleotides outside the gene matches: 4. The CDR3 loop spans 13 amino acids. The CDR3 is CASSAPGGYEQYF. In DNA, the CDR3 is TGTGCCAGCAGCGCCCCGGGGGGCTACGAGCAGTACTTC.

The gene calls are TRBV5-1 and TRBJ2-3; 7 bases are shared with TRBD2. J gave up 8 bases and V 3 bases, and 12 bases lay outside the gene matches. CDR1 is SGHRS, CDR2 YFSETQ, per germline. The CDR3 length is 15 residues. This CDR3 reads CASSSQTSGGGTQYF. CDR3 coding DNA: TGCGCCAGCAGCTCCCAAACCTCTGGGGGGGGTACGCAGTATTTT. The complete variable domain, with remaining parts taken from reference TRBV5-1 and TRBJ2-3, reads KAGVTQTPRYLIKTRGQQVTLSCSPISGHRSVSWYQQTPGQGLQFLFEYFSETQRNKGNFPGRFSGRQFSNSRSEMNVSTLELGDSALYLCASSSQTSGGGTQYFGPGTRLTVL.

This clone was seen once. The chain employs TRBV7-2 and TRBJ1-2; D is ambiguous. The CDR3 consists of 11 residues. Germline assignment: CDR1 SGHTA and CDR2 FQGNSA. The V end was cut by 6 bases, the J end by 3 bases, with 5 bases between. The CDR3: CASSSDYGYTF. In nucleotides, the CDR3 is TGTGCCAGCAGTTCGGACTATGGCTACACCTTC.